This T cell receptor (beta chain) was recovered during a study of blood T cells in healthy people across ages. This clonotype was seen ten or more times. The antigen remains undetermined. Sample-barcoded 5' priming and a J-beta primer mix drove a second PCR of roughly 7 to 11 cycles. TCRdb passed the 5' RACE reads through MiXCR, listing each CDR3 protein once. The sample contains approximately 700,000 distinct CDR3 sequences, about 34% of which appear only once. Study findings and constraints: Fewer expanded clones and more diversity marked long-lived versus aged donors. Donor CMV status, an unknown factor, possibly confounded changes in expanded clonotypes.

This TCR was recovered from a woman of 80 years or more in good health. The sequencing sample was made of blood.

DNA for the CDR3: TGTGCCAGCAGTTTCCGTGGAGGGGACTCCTATAATTCACCCCTCCACTTT. Translated: CASSFRGGDSYNSPLHF. J is TRBJ1-6 and V is TRBV27; D may be TRBD1 (5 bases). In germline, CDR1 is MNHEY, CDR2 SMNVEV (reference sequence). The CDR3 loop spans 17 amino acids. V was cut by 3 bases and J by 0 bases, with 12 bases left in between.